This entry is about one T cell receptor (beta chain). This sample is part of a study of blood T cell repertoires in COVID-19. The length of the CDR3 is 15 residues. Trimming took 4 bases from V and 5 from J; bases not matched to a gene: 9. The germline V gene has CDR1 WNHNN and CDR2 SYGVQD (reference sequence). Assay used: immunoSEQ multiplex PCR; TCRdb lists only in-frame clones, some missing. The sample includes some 80,000 clones, 75% to 90% of them seen just once. The V call is TRBV10-1, the J call TRBJ2-7, with TRBD1 matching over 9 bases. The sequence was collected from a human donor in a cohort sampled during active COVID-19. Sequenced input: peripheral blood. The CDR3 region has the DNA TGCGCCAGCAGTGGGTTTGGACAGGGGTTAAACGAGCAGTACTTC. Translation gives CASSGFGQGLNEQYF.